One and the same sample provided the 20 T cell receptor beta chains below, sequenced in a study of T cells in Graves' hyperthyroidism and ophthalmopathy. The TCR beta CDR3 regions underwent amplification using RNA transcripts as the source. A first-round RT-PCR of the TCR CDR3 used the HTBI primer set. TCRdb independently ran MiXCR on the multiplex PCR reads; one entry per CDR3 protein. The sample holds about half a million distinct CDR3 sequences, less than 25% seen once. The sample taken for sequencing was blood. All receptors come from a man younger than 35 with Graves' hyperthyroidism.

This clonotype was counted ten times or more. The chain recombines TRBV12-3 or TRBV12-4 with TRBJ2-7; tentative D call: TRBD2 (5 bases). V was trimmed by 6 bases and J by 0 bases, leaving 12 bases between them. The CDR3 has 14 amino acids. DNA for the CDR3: TGTGCCAGCAGGAGGACGGGATACTCCTACGAGCAGTACTTC. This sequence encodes CASRRTGYSYEQYF.

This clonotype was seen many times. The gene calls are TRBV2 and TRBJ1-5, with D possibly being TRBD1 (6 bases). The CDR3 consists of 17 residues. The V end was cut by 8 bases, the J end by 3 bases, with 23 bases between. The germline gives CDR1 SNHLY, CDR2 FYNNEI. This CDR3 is CASSRRMGGAHNQPQHF. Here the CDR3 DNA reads TGTGCCAGCTCTCGAAGGATGGGGGGCGCTCACAATCAGCCCCAGCATTTT.

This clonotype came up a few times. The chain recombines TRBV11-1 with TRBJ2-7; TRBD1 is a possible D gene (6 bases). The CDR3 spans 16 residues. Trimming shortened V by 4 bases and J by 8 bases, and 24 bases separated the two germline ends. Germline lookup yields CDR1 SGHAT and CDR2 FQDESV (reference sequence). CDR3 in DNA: TGTGCCAGCAGCTCCGGTCCAAGACAGGACAACGTACAGCAGTACTTC. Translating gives CASSSGPRQDNVQQYF.

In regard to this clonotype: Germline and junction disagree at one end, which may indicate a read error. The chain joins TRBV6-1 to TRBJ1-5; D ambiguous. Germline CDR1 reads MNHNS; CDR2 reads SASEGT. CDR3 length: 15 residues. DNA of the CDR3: TGTGCCAGCAGTGAGGGCCTGGTAGGCAATCAGCCTCAGCATTTT. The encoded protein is CASSEGLVGNQPQHF.

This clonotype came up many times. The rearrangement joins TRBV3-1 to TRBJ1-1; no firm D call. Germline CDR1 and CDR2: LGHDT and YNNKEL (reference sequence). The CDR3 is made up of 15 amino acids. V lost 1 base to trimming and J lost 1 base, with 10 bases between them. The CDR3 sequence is CASSQGAGSNTEAFF. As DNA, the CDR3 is TGTGCCAGCAGCCAAGGGGCAGGTTCGAACACTGAAGCTTTCTTT.

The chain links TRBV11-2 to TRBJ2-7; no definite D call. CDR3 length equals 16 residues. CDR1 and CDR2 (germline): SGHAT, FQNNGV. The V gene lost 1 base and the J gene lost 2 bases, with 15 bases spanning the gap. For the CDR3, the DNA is TGTGCCAGCAGCTTAGGTTGGGTAGGCAGGACCTACGAGCAGTACTTC. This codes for CASSLGWVGRTYEQYF.

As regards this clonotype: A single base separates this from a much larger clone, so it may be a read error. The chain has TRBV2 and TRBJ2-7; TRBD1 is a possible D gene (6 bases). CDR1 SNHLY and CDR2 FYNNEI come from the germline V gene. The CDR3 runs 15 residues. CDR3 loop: CAGSDPHRAPYEQYF. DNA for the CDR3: TGTGCCGGCAGTGATCCCCACAGGGCCCCCTACGAGCAGTACTTC.

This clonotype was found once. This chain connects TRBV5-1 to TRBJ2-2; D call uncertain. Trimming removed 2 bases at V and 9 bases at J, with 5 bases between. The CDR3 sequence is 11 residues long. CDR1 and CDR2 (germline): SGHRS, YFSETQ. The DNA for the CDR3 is TGCGCCAGCAGCTTCGGGCGGGAGCTGTTTTTT. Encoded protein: CASSFGRELFF.

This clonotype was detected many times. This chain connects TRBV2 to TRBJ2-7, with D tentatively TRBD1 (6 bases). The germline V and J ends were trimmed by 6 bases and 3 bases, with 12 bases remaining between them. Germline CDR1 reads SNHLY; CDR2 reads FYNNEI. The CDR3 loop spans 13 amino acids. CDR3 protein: CASRWTENYEQYF. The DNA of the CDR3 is TGTGCCAGCAGGTGGACAGAGAACTACGAGCAGTACTTC. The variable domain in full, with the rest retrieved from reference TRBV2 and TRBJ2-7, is EPEVTQTPSHQVTQMGQEVILRCVPISNHLYFYWYRQILGQKVEFLVSFYNNEISEKSEIFDDQFSVERPDGSNFTLKIRSTKLEDSAMYFCASRWTENYEQYFGPGTRLTVT.

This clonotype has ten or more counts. The CDR3 sequence is CASSHSDRFYGYTF. CDR3 nucleotides: TGTGCCAGCAGCCATTCGGACAGGTTCTATGGCTACACCTTC. This chain joins TRBV3-1 and TRBJ1-2; 7 bases are shared with TRBD1. Germline trimming cut 3 bases from V and 4 bases from J; bases unmatched to any gene: 5. The germline gives CDR1 LGHDT, CDR2 YNNKEL (reference sequence). CDR3 length equals 14 residues.

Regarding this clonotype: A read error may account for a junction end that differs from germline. The CDR3 spells CSARTQRGQETKYF. The CDR3 coding sequence is TGCAGTGCTAGGACACAAAGGGGGCAAGAGACCAAGTACTTC. The V gene is TRBV20-1, the J gene TRBJ2-5; 7 bases are shared with TRBD1. The CDR3 covers 14 residues. The germline V gene encodes CDR1 DFQATT and CDR2 SNEGSKA (reference sequence).

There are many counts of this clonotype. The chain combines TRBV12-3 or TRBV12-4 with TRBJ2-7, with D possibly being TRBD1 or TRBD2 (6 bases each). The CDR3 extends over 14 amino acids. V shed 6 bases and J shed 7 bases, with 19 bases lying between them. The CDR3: CASSFPGADREQYF. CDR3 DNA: TGTGCCAGCAGCTTCCCGGGGGCCGATAGGGAGCAGTACTTC.

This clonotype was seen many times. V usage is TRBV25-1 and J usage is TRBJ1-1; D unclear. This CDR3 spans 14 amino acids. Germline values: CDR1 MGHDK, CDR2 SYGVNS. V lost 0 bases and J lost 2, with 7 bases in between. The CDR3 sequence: CASSEYTGNTEAFF. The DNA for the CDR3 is TGTGCCAGCAGTGAATATACGGGCAACACTGAAGCTTTCTTT.

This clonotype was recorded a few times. The chain's CDR3 is CASSIQGVNTGELFF. For the CDR3, the DNA is TGTGCCAGCAGCATCCAAGGGGTAAACACCGGGGAGCTGTTTTTT. V is TRBV7-9 and J is TRBJ2-2, with D possibly being TRBD1 (5 bases). Trimming pared 5 bases from V and 2 bases from J, leaving 12 bases between. In germline, CDR1 is SEHNR, CDR2 FQNEAQ (reference sequence). The CDR3 runs 15 residues.

The CDR3 bases are TGTGCCAGCAGTTCCCGAACCCCATTGGGGGGGCAAGAGACCCAGTACTTC. This sequence encodes CASSSRTPLGGQETQYF. The V call is TRBV28, the J call TRBJ2-5, with 7 positions matching TRBD2. V gave up 4 bases and J gave up 2 bases; unmatched junction bases: 13. Germline V gives CDR1 MDHEN, CDR2 SYDVKM. The CDR3 covers 17 residues.

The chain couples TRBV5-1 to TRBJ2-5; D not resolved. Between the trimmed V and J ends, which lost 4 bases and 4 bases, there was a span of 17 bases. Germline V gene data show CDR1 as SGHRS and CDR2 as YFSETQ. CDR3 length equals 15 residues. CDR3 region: CASSANTMIRETQYF. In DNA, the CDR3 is TGCGCCAGCAGCGCCAATACTATGATCAGAGAGACCCAGTACTTC. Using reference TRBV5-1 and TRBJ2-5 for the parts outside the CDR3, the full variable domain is KAGVTQTPRYLIKTRGQQVTLSCSPISGHRSVSWYQQTPGQGLQFLFEYFSETQRNKGNFPGRFSGRQFSNSRSEMNVSTLELGDSALYLCASSANTMIRETQYFGPGTRLLVL.

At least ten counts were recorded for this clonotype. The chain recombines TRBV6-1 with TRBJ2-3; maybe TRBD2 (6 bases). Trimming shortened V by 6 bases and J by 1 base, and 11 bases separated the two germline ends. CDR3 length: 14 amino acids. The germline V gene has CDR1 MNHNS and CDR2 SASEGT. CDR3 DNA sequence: TGTGCCAGCAGCACCGGGACTCGCACAGATACGCAGTATTTT. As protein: CASSTGTRTDTQYF.

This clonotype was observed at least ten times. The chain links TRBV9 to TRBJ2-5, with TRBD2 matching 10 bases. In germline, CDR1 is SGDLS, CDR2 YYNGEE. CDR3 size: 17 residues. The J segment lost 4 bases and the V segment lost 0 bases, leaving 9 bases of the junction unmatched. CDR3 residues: CASSVADASGGLETQYF. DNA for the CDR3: TGTGCCAGCAGCGTAGCGGACGCTAGCGGGGGACTAGAGACCCAGTACTTC.

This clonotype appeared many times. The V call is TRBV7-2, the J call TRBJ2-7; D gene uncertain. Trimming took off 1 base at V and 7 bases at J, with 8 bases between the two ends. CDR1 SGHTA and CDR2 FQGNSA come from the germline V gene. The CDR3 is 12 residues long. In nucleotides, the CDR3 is TGTGCCAGCAGCTTAGAATGGGGTGAGCAGTACTTC. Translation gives CASSLEWGEQYF.

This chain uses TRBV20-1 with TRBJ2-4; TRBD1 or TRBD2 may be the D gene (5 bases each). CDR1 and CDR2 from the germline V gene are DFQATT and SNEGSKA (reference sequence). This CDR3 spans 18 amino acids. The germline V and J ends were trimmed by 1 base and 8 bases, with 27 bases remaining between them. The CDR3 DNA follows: TGCAGTGCTAGAGCCCCACCCGCCGGGACCTTCCAAAGGGACATTCAGTACTTC. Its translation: CSARAPPAGTFQRDIQYF.